The source of this T cell receptor beta chain is a study of blood T cell repertoires in COVID-19. Study-wide context: Spain, Italy and the United States supplied samples that represented acute and convalescent COVID-19.

Sequencing used immunoSEQ multiplex PCR; TCRdb keeps in-frame clones, though not all of them. The sample carries 200,000 to 250,000 clones, about 91% recorded once. The length of the CDR3 is 16 residues. The V gene end was trimmed by 4 bases and the J gene end by 5 bases; junction bases not matched to a gene: 6. Germline CDR1 ENHRY, CDR2 SYGVKD. The sequenced sample was peripheral blood. The sequence came from a man aged 18 to 30 with active or convalescent COVID-19. The chain joins TRBV10-3 to TRBJ2-1; 12 bases agree with TRBD2. The CDR3 is CAISGASGRAHNEQFF. DNA for the CDR3: TGTGCCATCAGTGGAGCTAGCGGGAGGGCCCACAATGAGCAGTTCTTC.